This TCR beta chain emerged from a study of blood T cell repertoires in COVID-19. V lost 2 bases and J lost 3; bases outside the gene matches: 19. Germline-derived CDR1 and CDR2 are SGHVS and FQNEAQ. This CDR3 is 20 amino acids long. The data were produced by immunoSEQ multiplex PCR, yet TCRdb's version contains in-frame clones alone and is incomplete. The profile shows some 110,000 clones, roughly nine tenths of them singletons. The chain recombines TRBV7-8 with TRBJ1-1, with 9 bases aligning to TRBD1. This TCR came from a human donor in a cohort sampled during active COVID-19. Sequencing input: peripheral blood. The CDR3 nucleotides read TGTGCCAGCAGCTTACCATCCCGGGACAGGGATCTCCCTGTTTACACTGAAGCTTTCTTT. It specifies CASSLPSRDRDLPVYTEAFF.